These T cell receptor beta chains were read from a single sample in a study of cytomegalovirus exposure and HLA in healthy donors. Sequenced by immunoSEQ multiplex PCR; TCRdb stores in-frame clones only, minus some. This table holds around 160,000 clones, approximately 70% found once. Material: PBMCs. These receptors came from a woman aged 40 to 55 in good health and CMV-seropositive. CDR3s include the opening cysteine and the closing phenylalanine or tryptophan. A D gene is named only where the DNA matches it firmly. The listing skips clone size in some rows; elsewhere it reads once, few, many or a size class.

TRBV11-3	TRBJ2-2	-	TRBD2	CASSHIAGLNTGELFF	TGTGCCAGCAGCCATATAGCGGGGCTGAACACCGGGGAGCTGTTTTTT
TRBV7-6	TRBJ2-3	-	TRBD2	CASSTGTSGTHTQYF	TGTGCCAGCAGCACCGGGACTAGCGGGACCCATACGCAGTATTTT
TRBV19	TRBJ1-1	-	TRBD1	CASSGDRVGVTEAFF	TGTGCCAGTAGTGGAGACAGGGTTGGTGTCACTGAAGCTTTCTTT
TRBV7-3	TRBJ2-3	-	TRBD2	CASSLNPGLAGGADTQYF	TGTGCCAGCAGCTTAAATCCCGGACTAGCGGGGGGTGCAGATACGCAGTATTTT
TRBV6-5	TRBJ2-7	-	TRBD2	CASSSTSGATYEQYF	TGTGCCAGCAGCTCGACTAGCGGGGCTACCTACGAGCAGTACTTC
TRBV5-1	TRBJ1-3	-	-	CASRVKSSGNTIYF	TGCGCCAGCAGGGTAAAGAGCTCTGGAAACACCATATATTTT
TRBV19	TRBJ1-5	-	-	CASRGGGGIYSNQPQHF	TGTGCCAGTAGAGGGGGAGGGGGAATCTATAGCAATCAGCCCCAGCATTTT
TRBV7-2	TRBJ1-6	-	TRBD1	CASSFRQGSPLHF	TGTGCCAGCAGCTTCCGACAGGGTTCACCCCTCCACTTT
TRBV4-3	TRBJ2-2	-	TRBD2	CASSDRTSGNTGELFF	TGCGCCAGCAGCGACCGGACTAGCGGGAATACCGGGGAGCTGTTTTTT
TRBV11-2	TRBJ2-7	-	TRBD1	CASSLDTRGEQYF	TGTGCCAGCAGCTTAGATACCAGGGGGGAGCAGTACTTC
TRBV2	TRBJ2-3	-	-	CASSLRGGETDTQYF	TGTGCCAGCAGCCTGCGAGGGGGAGAAACAGATACGCAGTATTTT
TRBV5-1	TRBJ2-5	-	-	CASSQDQETQYF	TGCGCCAGCAGCCAGGATCAAGAGACCCAGTACTTC
TRBV11-2	TRBJ1-1	-	TRBD1	CASRRDRGFVAEAFF	TGTGCCAGCAGACGGGACAGGGGATTTGTTGCTGAAGCTTTCTTT
TRBV7-2	TRBJ1-4	-	TRBD1	CASSPMTGGYEKLFF	TGTGCCAGCAGCCCCATGACAGGGGGCTATGAAAAACTGTTTTTT
TRBV19	TRBJ2-3	-	-	CASRGHGTDTQYF	TGTGCCAGTAGGGGACATGGCACAGATACGCAGTATTTT
TRBV5-1	TRBJ2-7	-	-	CASSVTGHSYEQYF	TGCGCCAGCAGCGTGACAGGACACTCCTACGAGCAGTACTTC
TRBV19	TRBJ1-4	-	-	CASRGLATNEKLFF	TGTGCCAGTAGGGGACTAGCAACTAATGAAAAACTGTTTTTT
TRBV7-3	TRBJ2-3	-	TRBD2	CASSLGAGGESGTQYF	TGTGCCAGCAGCTTAGGGGCGGGAGGAGAATCGGGTACGCAGTATTTT
TRBV28	TRBJ1-5	-	-	CASSPGLLNQPQHF	TGTGCCAGCAGCCCCGGACTCCTCAATCAGCCCCAGCATTTT
TRBV4-3	TRBJ2-2	-	-	CASSQQTQPNTGELFF	TGCGCCAGCAGCCAACAGACACAGCCGAACACCGGGGAGCTGTTTTTT
TRBV18	TRBJ2-7	-	-	CASSPDSPSYEQYF	TGTGCCAGCTCACCTGATAGCCCCTCCTACGAGCAGTACTTC
TRBV4-3	TRBJ2-1	-	-	CASSQGQFFNEQFF	TGCGCCAGCAGCCAAGGACAGTTCTTCAATGAGCAGTTCTTC
TRBV28	TRBJ1-4	-	TRBD1	CASRGQGWGKLFF	TGTGCCAGCCGAGGACAGGGATGGGGAAAACTGTTTTTT
TRBV7-2	TRBJ2-7	-	-	CASSLGGTLAYEQYF	TGTGCCAGCAGCTTAGGGGGGACATTGGCCTACGAGCAGTACTTC
TRBV10-3	TRBJ2-2	once	TRBD2	CAISFLAGATNTGELFF	TGTGCCATCAGTTTCCTAGCGGGGGCCACGAACACCGGGGAGCTGTTTTTT
TRBV13	TRBJ2-3	-	TRBD1	CASSSRDRLTDTQYF	TGTGCCAGCAGCTCCCGGGACAGACTCACAGATACGCAGTATTTT
TRBV28	TRBJ1-3	-	-	CASSSTGHSGNTIYF	TGTGCCAGCAGCTCAACAGGGCACTCTGGAAACACCATATATTTT
TRBV5-1	TRBJ2-7	-	TRBD1	CASSQGQGSYEQYF	TGCGCCAGCAGCCAAGGACAGGGGTCCTACGAGCAGTACTTC
TRBV18	TRBJ1-5	-	TRBD1	CASSPQGAQPQHF	TGTGCCAGCTCACCACAGGGGGCTCAGCCCCAGCATTTT
TRBV18	TRBJ2-1	-	-	CASSPTATTYNEQFF	TGTGCCAGCTCACCGACAGCCACAACTTACAATGAGCAGTTCTTC
TRBV4-3	TRBJ2-1	few	TRBD2	CASSQETTSGTGEQFF	TGCGCCAGCAGCCAAGAGACGACTAGCGGGACCGGTGAGCAGTTCTTC
TRBV27	TRBJ1-5	few	-	CASSLGRDNQPQHF	TGTGCCAGCAGTTTGGGGAGAGACAATCAGCCCCAGCATTTT
TRBV4-3	TRBJ2-7	few	TRBD1	CASSYSIDRAYEQYF	TGCGCCAGCAGCTACTCGATTGACAGGGCGTACGAGCAGTACTTC
TRBV7-9	TRBJ2-1	-	-	CASSLAGRSYNEQFF	TGTGCCAGCAGCTTAGCGGGGCGATCCTACAATGAGCAGTTCTTC
TRBV7-8	TRBJ1-1	-	-	CASSLASGSYTEAFF	TGTGCCAGCAGCTTAGCTTCGGGGAGTTACACTGAAGCTTTCTTT
TRBV7-3	TRBJ2-1	-	TRBD1	CASSSTGSYDNEQFF	TGTGCCAGCAGCTCGACAGGGTCCTACGACAATGAGCAGTTCTTC
TRBV29-1	TRBJ2-5	few	-	CSVVRTYQETQYF	TGCAGCGTTGTGAGGACATACCAAGAGACCCAGTACTTC
TRBV19	TRBJ1-1	-	TRBD1	CASSIGRDRGPEAFF	TGTGCCAGTAGTATAGGCCGGGACAGGGGCCCTGAAGCTTTCTTT
TRBV2	TRBJ1-6	-	TRBD1	CASSVTGESPLHF	TGTGCCAGCAGTGTGACAGGGGAGTCACCCCTCCACTTT